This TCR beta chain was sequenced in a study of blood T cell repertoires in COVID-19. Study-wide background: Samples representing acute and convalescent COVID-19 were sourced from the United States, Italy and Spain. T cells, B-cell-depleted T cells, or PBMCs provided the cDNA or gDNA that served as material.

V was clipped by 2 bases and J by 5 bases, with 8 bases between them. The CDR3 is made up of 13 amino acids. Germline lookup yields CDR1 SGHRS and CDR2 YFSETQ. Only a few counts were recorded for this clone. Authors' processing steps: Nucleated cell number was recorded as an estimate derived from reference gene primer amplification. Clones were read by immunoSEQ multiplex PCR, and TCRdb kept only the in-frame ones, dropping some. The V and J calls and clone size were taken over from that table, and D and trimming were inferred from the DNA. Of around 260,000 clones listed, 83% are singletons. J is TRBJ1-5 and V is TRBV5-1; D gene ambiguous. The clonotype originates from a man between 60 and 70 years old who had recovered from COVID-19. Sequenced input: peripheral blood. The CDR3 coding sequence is TGCGCCAGCAGCTTTAACAGAGATCAGCCCCAGCATTTT. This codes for CASSFNRDQPQHF. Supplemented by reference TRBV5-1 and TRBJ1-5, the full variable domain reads KAGVTQTPRYLIKTRGQQVTLSCSPISGHRSVSWYQQTPGQGLQFLFEYFSETQRNKGNFPGRFSGRQFSNSRSEMNVSTLELGDSALYLCASSFNRDQPQHFGDGTRLSIL.